One T cell receptor beta chain is described in this entry. This CDR3 is 16 amino acids long. The junction had 4 bases not matched to a gene; V was cut back by 1 base and J by 3 bases. The sample originates from a study of blood T cell repertoires in COVID-19. Study at large: COVID-19 samples collected from the United States, Italy and Spain covered acute and convalescent phases.

The table came from immunoSEQ multiplex PCR; TCRdb's copy has only in-frame clones and leaves some out. The table lists about 120,000 clones, around 87% of them singletons, with less than 30% in the top ten. The sequenced sample was peripheral blood. The chain combines TRBV23-1 with TRBJ2-5, with TRBD1 matching over 11 bases. TRBV23-1 is an open reading frame, and its role is uncertain. The receptor's source is a man in his 70s with active or convalescent COVID-19. The CDR3 coding sequence is TGCGCCAGCAGTCAATTCCGGGGACAGGGGGAAGAGACCCAGTACTTC. It yields the protein CASSQFRGQGEETQYF.